The clone carrying this TCR beta chain has only a few counts. Antigen specificity is unknown. The data belong to a study of CD8 T cells in ankylosing spondylitis. Each CDR3 protein gets one entry after TCRdb re-called the 5' RACE reads with MiXCR. Altogether 340,000 or so distinct CDR3 sequences are present, roughly 15% being singletons, with the ten largest covering 0.9% to 1.2%. V was clipped by 0 bases and J by 9 bases; unmatched bases: 16. From germline, CDR1 is DFQATT and CDR2 SNEGSKA (reference sequence). The CDR3 has 17 residues. Study results and caveats: From matched ankylosing spondylitis synovial fluid, disease-linked clones were reportedly recovered at significantly enriched levels. Disease-linked clones were found to be CD8+ and relatively rare in peripheral blood. Reports of some motif variants in reactive arthritis synovial fluid and blood predate this one. Ankylosing spondylitis blood appeared to be characterized by a TCR beta motif of about eight highly homologous variants.

The clonotype originates from a male donor with ankylosing spondylitis or in good health (not recorded which). The sequencing input was blood, either unsorted or a sorted T cell fraction (not recorded which). The chain employs TRBV20-1 and TRBJ2-1; 8 bases match TRBD1. CDR3 region: CSARDAGQGGMIGEQFF. CDR3 in DNA: TGCAGTGCTAGAGATGCAGGACAGGGTGGAATGATCGGTGAGCAGTTCTTC.